The clone carrying this TCR beta chain has a handful of counts. No antigen is known for it. The data originate from a study of graft-versus-host responses after intestinal transplantation. Here immunoSEQ multiplex PCR was the method, and the copy in TCRdb shows in-frame clones only, minus some. The table has about 86,000 clones, more than 85% seen once. This CDR3 is 14 amino acids long. The germline V gene encodes CDR1 MNHNS and CDR2 SASEGT. V lost 1 base to trimming and J lost 4 bases; unmatched junction nucleotides: 2. The starting material was unstimulated CD8+ T cells sorted from spleen or lymph node cells, obtained before intestinal transplant. The chain links TRBV6-1 to TRBJ2-7; TRBD1 agrees at 9 bases. The sequence was collected from a human donor who received an intestinal transplant. The CDR3 reads CASSEGGQGYEQYF. The CDR3 nucleotides are TGTGCCAGCAGTGAAGGGGGACAGGGATACGAGCAGTACTTC.